The clone carrying this T cell receptor (beta chain) was seen once. The antigen is not known. The method was immunoSEQ multiplex PCR; TCRdb's version includes in-frame clones alone and lacks a portion of them. The table records 210,000 or so clones, about 94% of them present only once. Trimming cost V 3 bases and J 5 bases, with 12 bases left between them. The CDR3 has 13 amino acids. From germline, CDR1 is SGHDT and CDR2 YYEEEE. This sample is part of a study of T cell responses to AZD1222 COVID-19 vaccine. Findings and caveats of the study: Increases in Spike-specific TCR breadth and depth were seen after two AZD1222 doses. Donors skewed white British and female; clonal diversity was possibly underestimated. No repertoire was sampled before or during the peak T cell response, only after it.

This TCR came from an adult who received the MenACWY meningococcal vaccine as a control. The gene calls are TRBV5-6 and TRBJ2-7, with D unresolved. Source: peripheral blood, taken 28 days after the second dose of the MenACWY control vaccine. As DNA, the CDR3 is TGTGCCAGCAGCTCCCTGGGTATGGACGAGCAGTACTTC. Residues: CASSSLGMDEQYF.